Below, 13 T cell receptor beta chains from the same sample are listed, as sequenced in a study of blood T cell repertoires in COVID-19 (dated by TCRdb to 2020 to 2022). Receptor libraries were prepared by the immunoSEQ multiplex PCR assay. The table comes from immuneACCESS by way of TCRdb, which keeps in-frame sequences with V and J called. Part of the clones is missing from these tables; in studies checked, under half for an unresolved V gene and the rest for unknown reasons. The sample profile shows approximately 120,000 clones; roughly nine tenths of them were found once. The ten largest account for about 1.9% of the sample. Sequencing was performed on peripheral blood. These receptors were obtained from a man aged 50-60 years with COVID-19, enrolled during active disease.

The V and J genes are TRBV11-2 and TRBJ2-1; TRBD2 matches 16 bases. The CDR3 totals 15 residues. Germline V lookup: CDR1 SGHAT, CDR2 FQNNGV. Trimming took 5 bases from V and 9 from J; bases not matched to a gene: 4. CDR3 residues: CASSGGTSGRGEQFF. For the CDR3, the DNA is TGTGCCAGCAGCGGGGGGACTAGCGGGAGGGGTGAGCAGTTCTTC.

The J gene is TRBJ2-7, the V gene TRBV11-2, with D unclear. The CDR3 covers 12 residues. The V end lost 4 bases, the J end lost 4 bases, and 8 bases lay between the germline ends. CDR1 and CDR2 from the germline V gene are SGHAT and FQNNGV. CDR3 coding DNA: TGTGCCAGCAGCTCCCAGGCATACGAGCAGTACTTC. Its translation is CASSSQAYEQYF.

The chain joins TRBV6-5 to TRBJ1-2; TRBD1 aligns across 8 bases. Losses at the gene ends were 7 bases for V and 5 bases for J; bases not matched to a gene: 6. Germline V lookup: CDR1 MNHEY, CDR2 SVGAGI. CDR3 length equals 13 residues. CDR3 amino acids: CASTGQGGYGYTF. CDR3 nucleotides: TGTGCCAGCACCGGACAGGGTGGTTATGGCTACACCTTC.

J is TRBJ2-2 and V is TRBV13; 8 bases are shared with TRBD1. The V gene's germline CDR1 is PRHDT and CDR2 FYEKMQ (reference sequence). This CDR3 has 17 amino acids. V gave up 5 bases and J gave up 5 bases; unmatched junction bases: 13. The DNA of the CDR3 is TGTGCCAGCAGCGCTGGACAGGGAGCCTTCGGGACCGGGGAGCTGTTTTTT. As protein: CASSAGQGAFGTGELFF.

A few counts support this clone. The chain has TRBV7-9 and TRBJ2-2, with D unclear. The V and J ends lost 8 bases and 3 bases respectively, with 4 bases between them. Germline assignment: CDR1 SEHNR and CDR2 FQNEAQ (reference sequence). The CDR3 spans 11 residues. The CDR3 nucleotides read TGTGCCAGCGACTACACCGGGGAGCTGTTTTTT. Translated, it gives CASDYTGELFF.

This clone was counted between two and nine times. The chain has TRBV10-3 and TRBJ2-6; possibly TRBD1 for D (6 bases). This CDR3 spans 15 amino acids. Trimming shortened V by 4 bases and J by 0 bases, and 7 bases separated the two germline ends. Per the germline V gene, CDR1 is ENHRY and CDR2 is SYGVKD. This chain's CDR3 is CAISGDISGANVLTF. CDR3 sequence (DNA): TGTGCCATCAGTGGGGACATCTCTGGGGCCAACGTCCTGACTTTC.

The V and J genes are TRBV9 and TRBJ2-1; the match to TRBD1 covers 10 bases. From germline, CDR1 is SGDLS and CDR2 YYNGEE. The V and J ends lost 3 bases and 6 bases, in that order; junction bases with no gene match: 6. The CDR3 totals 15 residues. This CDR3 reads CASSAGQGIVNEQFF. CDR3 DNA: TGTGCCAGCAGCGCGGGACAGGGGATCGTCAATGAGCAGTTCTTC.

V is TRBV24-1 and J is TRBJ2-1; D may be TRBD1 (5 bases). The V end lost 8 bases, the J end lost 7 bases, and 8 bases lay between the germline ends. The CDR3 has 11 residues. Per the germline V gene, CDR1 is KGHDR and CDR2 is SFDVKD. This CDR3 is CATTSGNEQFF. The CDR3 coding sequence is TGTGCCACCACCTCAGGGAATGAGCAGTTCTTC.

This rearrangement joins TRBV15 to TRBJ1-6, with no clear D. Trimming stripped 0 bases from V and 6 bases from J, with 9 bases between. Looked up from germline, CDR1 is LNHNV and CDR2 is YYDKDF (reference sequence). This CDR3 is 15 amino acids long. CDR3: CATSRDRLGNSPLHF. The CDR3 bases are TGTGCCACCAGCAGAGACAGGTTGGGTAATTCACCCCTCCACTTT.

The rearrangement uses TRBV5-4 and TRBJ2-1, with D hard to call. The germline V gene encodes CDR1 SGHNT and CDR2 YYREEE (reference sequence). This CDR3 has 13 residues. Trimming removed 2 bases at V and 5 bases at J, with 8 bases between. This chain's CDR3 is CASSFERDNEQFF. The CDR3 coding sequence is TGTGCCAGCAGCTTCGAACGGGACAATGAGCAGTTCTTC.

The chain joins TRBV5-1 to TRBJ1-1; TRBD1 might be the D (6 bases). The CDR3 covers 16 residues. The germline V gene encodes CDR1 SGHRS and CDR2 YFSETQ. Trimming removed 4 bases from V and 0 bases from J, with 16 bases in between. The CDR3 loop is CASSRTGTNMNTEAFF. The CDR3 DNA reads TGCGCCAGCAGCAGAACCGGGACAAATATGAACACTGAAGCTTTCTTT.

CDR3 amino acids: CASSLRPLTSGETTDTQYF. For the CDR3, the DNA is TGTGCCAGCAGTTTACGCCCTTTGACCAGCGGAGAGACCACAGATACGCAGTATTTT. The chain couples TRBV27 to TRBJ2-3, with D possibly being TRBD2 (5 bases). Trimming stripped 2 bases from V and 2 bases from J, with 23 bases between. Germline values: CDR1 MNHEY, CDR2 SMNVEV (reference sequence). The CDR3 extends over 19 amino acids.

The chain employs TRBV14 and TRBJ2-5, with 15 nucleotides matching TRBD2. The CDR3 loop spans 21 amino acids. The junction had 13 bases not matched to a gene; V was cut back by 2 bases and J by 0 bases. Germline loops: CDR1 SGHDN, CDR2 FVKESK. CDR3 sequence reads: CASSQQNTGTSGRTYQETQYF. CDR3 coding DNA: TGTGCCAGCAGCCAACAAAATACCGGGACTAGCGGGAGGACCTACCAAGAGACCCAGTACTTC.